One sample yielded the 5 T cell receptor beta chains listed below, sequenced in a study of shared clonotypes between healthy human individuals. The data were produced by immunoSEQ multiplex PCR, yet TCRdb's version contains in-frame clones alone and is incomplete. The data show more than 1 million clones, 75% to 85% seen once. Sequencing used memory CD4+ T cells from PBMCs. Subset given: CD45RA-negative fraction. All receptors derive from a young man in good health. Some clones in this sample may be carry-over from other donors' samples.

As to this clone: At the DNA level, this CDR3 is encoded by other sequences in the same sample as well. The DNA for the CDR3 is TGCGCCAGCAGCTTTAGCGGTACGGAGACCCAGTACTTC. It encodes CASSFSGTETQYF. V gene TRBV5-1 combines with J gene TRBJ2-5; possibly TRBD2 for D (6 bases). The ends were cut back, 2 bases at V and 5 bases at J, with 10 bases in the middle. CDR1 is SGHRS, CDR2 YFSETQ, per germline. The length of the CDR3 is 13 residues. The full variable domain, completed using reference TRBV5-1 and TRBJ2-5, is KAGVTQTPRYLIKTRGQQVTLSCSPISGHRSVSWYQQTPGQGLQFLFEYFSETQRNKGNFPGRFSGRQFSNSRSEMNVSTLELGDSALYLCASSFSGTETQYFGPGTRLLVL.

The chain combines TRBV7-7 with TRBJ1-4; D gene ambiguous. In germline, CDR1 is SSHAT, CDR2 FNYEAQ (reference sequence). The CDR3 runs 13 residues. V was pared by 0 bases and J by 1 base, with 0 bases between. The CDR3 DNA reads TGTGCCAGCAGCTTAGCAACTAATGAAAAACTGTTTTTT. Protein product: CASSLATNEKLFF.

This clone was seen many times. An end of the junction differs from the germline gene, which may be a read error. V usage is TRBV5-4 and J usage is TRBJ1-2; TRBD1 might be the D (5 bases). The CDR3 totals 13 residues. Germline values: CDR1 SGHNT, CDR2 YYREEE (reference sequence). CDR3 nucleotides: TGTGCCAGCAGATTGGGGGGGATGAATGGCTACACCTTC. It specifies CASRLGGMNGYTF.

CDR3 amino acids: CASSYDFTGGTEAFF. In nucleotides, the CDR3 is TGTGCCAGCAGTTACGATTTTACAGGGGGGACTGAAGCTTTCTTT. The J gene is TRBJ1-1, the V gene TRBV6-6; TRBD1 aligns across 8 bases. The CDR3 is 15 residues long. V lost 2 bases, J lost 5 bases, and 7 bases stayed unmatched. Germline CDR1 MNHNY, CDR2 SVGAGI (reference sequence).

The rearrangement uses TRBV10-3 and TRBJ1-5, with D possibly matching TRBD1 (5 bases). CDR3 size: 14 residues. Germline-derived CDR1 and CDR2 are ENHRY and SYGVKD. V was clipped by 5 bases and J by 10 bases, with 18 bases between them. The CDR3 DNA reads TGTGCCATCAGTCTAACCGGGACGGACTATCCCCAGCATTTT. Translating it yields CAISLTGTDYPQHF.